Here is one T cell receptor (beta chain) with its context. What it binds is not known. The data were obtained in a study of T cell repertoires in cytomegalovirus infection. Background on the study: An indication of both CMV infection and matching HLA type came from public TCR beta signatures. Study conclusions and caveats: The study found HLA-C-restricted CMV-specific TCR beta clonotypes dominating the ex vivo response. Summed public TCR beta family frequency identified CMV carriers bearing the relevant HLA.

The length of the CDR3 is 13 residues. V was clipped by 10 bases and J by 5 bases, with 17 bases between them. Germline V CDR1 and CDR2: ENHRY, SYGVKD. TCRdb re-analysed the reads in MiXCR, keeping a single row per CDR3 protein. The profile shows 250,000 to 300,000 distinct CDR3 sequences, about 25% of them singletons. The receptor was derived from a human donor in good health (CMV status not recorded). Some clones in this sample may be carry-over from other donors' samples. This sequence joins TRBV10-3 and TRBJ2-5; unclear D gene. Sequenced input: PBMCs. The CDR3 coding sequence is TGTGCCACCCAAGAAGGACCATGGGAGACCCAGTACTTC. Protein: CATQEGPWETQYF.